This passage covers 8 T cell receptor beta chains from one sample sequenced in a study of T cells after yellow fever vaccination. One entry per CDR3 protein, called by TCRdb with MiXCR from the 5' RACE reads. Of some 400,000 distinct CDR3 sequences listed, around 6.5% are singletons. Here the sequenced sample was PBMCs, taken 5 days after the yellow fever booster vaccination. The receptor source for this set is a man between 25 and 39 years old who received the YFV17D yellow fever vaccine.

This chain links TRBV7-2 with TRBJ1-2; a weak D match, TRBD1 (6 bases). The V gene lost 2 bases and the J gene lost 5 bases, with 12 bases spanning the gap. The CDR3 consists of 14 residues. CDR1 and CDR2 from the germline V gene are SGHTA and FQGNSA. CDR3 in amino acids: CASSLKGEGYGYTF. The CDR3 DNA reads TGTGCCAGCAGCTTAAAGGGGGAGGGGTATGGCTACACCTTC.

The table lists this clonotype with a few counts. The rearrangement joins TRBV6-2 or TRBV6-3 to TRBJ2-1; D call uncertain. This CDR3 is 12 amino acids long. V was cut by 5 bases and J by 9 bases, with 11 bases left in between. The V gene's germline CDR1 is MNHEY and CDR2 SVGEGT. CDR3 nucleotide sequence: TGTGCCAGCAGTCCACCCGGTCCTGAGCAGTTCTTC. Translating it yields CASSPPGPEQFF.

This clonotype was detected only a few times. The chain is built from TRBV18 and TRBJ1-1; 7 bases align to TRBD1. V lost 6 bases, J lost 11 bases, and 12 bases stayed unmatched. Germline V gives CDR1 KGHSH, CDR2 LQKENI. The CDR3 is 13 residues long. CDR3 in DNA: TGTGCCAGCTCCCCTAACAGGGGCGGAGCGGCTTTCTTT. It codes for CASSPNRGGAAFF.

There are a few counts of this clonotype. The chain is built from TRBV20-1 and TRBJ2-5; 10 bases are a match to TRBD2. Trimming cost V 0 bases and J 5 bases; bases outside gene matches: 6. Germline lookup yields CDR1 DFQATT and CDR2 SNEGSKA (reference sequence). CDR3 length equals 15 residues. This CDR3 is CSARDPSGSWETQYF. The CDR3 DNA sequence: TGCAGTGCTAGAGATCCTAGCGGGAGTTGGGAGACCCAGTACTTC.

This CDR3 is CSARDSGVTEAFF. The CDR3 region has the DNA TGCAGTGCTAGAGATTCAGGGGTCACTGAAGCTTTCTTT. V usage is TRBV20-1 and J usage is TRBJ1-1, with D perhaps matching TRBD1 (6 bases). The CDR3 has 13 amino acids. Per the germline V gene, CDR1 is DFQATT and CDR2 is SNEGSKA (reference sequence). The V end lost 0 bases, the J end lost 4 bases, and 9 bases lay between the germline ends.

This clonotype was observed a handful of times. Here the CDR3 DNA reads TGCAGTGCTAGCAGAAGAACCTTAACCCACACAGATACGCAGTATTTT. Its protein product is CSASRRTLTHTDTQYF. The chain carries TRBV20-1 and TRBJ2-3; D not certain. Trimming cost V 3 bases and J 2 bases, with 18 bases left between them. This CDR3 region has 16 residues. The germline V gene encodes CDR1 DFQATT and CDR2 SNEGSKA (reference sequence).

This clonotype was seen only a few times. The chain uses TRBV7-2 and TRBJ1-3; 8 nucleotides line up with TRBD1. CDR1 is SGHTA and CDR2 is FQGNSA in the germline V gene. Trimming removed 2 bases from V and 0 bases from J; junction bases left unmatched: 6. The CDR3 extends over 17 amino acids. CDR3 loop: CASSLKPGGFSGNTIYF. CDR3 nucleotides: TGTGCCAGCAGCTTAAAGCCAGGGGGCTTCTCTGGAAACACCATATATTTT.

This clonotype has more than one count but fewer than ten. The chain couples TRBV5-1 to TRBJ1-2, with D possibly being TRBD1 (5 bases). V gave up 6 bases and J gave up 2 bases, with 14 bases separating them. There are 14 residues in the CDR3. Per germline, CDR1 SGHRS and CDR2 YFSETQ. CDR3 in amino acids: CASTSGGLNYGYTF. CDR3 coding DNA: TGCGCCAGCACCTCCGGGGGATTAAACTATGGCTACACCTTC. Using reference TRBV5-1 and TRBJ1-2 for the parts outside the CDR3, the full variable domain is KAGVTQTPRYLIKTRGQQVTLSCSPISGHRSVSWYQQTPGQGLQFLFEYFSETQRNKGNFPGRFSGRQFSNSRSEMNVSTLELGDSALYLCASTSGGLNYGYTFGSGTRLTVV.